This T cell receptor beta chain is from a study of tumor and adjacent non-tumor tissue in lung cancer. Regarding the study as a whole: Patients with more diverse tumor TCRs had worse survival. Top 100 clones took a larger repertoire share in normal lung.

Germline values: CDR1 SQVTM, CDR2 ANQGSEA. The CDR3 runs to 13 residues. Trimming removed 0 bases at V and 8 bases at J, with 12 bases between. No cell sorting was done before RNA was extracted from the tissue. Three rounds of nested PCR, following a modified ARM-PCR protocol, produced the TCRbeta library. TCRdb recomputed calls from the multiplex PCR reads with MiXCR, one row per CDR3 protein. The table lists under 140,000 distinct CDR3 sequences, about 87% of them singletons, with 20% to 25% in the top ten. Details on this clonotype: The target antigen is unknown.

Specimen: lung tumor tissue. This receptor was obtained from a man between 65 and 79 years old with non-small cell lung cancer. The chain carries TRBV29-1 and TRBJ2-3; D call uncertain. The CDR3 loop is CSVEEVVAGTQYF. The CDR3 DNA reads as TGCAGCGTTGAAGAAGTGGTAGCAGGTACGCAGTATTTT.